These 9 T cell receptor beta chains share one sample of origin, sequenced in a study of T cells in Graves' hyperthyroidism and ophthalmopathy. The source material, RNA transcripts, was used to amplify TCR beta CDR3 regions. Using the HTBI primer set, a first-round RT-PCR was run on the TCR CDR3. TCRdb recomputed calls from the multiplex PCR reads with MiXCR, one row per CDR3 protein. The repertoire consists of approximately 600,000 distinct CDR3 sequences, with around 14% occurring once and the leading ten covering more than 6%. Sequenced input: blood. The receptors derive from a woman aged 18 to 35 with Graves' ophthalmopathy.

This clonotype occurred many times. The chain joins TRBV6-2 or TRBV6-3 to TRBJ2-7; 13 bases agree with TRBD2. The CDR3 extends over 19 amino acids. In germline, CDR1 is MNHEY, CDR2 SVGEGT. Trimming took 7 bases from V and 2 from J; bases not matched to a gene: 17. As DNA, the CDR3 is TGTGCCAGCACTCTGACCGGGACTAGCGGGACCACCCCCGCCTACGAGCAGTACTTC. Encoded protein: CASTLTGTSGTTPAYEQYF.

This clonotype was observed at least ten times. The chain employs TRBV3-1 and TRBJ2-3; D unclear. CDR3 length equals 14 residues. Germline CDR1 is LGHDT and CDR2 is YNNKEL (reference sequence). Trimming shortened V by 7 bases and J by 2 bases, and 13 bases separated the two germline ends. This CDR3 is CASIKGVNTDTQYF. CDR3 in DNA: TGTGCCAGCATAAAAGGCGTGAACACAGATACGCAGTATTTT.

The table lists this clonotype with many counts. The CDR3 region is CASSLTGDGSYEQYF. In DNA, the CDR3 is TGTGCCAGCAGTTTAACCGGGGACGGCTCCTACGAGCAGTACTTC. This chain joins TRBV27 and TRBJ2-7; TRBD1 or TRBD2 may be the D gene (5 bases each). The CDR3 totals 15 residues. CDR1 is MNHEY and CDR2 is SMNVEV in the germline V gene (reference sequence). Trimming removed 2 bases at V and 0 bases at J, with 11 bases between.

The J gene is TRBJ1-4, the V gene TRBV5-1; no reliable D call. The CDR3 has 14 residues. The germline CDR1 and CDR2 sequences are SGHRS and YFSETQ. Trimming left V 4 bases short and J 3 bases short, with 10 bases between. The CDR3 here is CASSPTRANEKLFF. CDR3 DNA sequence: TGCGCCAGCAGCCCAACTCGGGCTAATGAAAAACTGTTTTTT. Variable domain in full (rest from reference TRBV5-1 and TRBJ1-4): KAGVTQTPRYLIKTRGQQVTLSCSPISGHRSVSWYQQTPGQGLQFLFEYFSETQRNKGNFPGRFSGRQFSNSRSEMNVSTLELGDSALYLCASSPTRANEKLFFGSGTQLSVL.

This clonotype was seen only a few times. V usage is TRBV10-3 and J usage is TRBJ1-1; a weak D match, TRBD1 (5 bases). Trimming stripped 5 bases from V and 5 bases from J, with 15 bases between. This CDR3 spans 14 amino acids. Germline CDR1 reads ENHRY; CDR2 reads SYGVKD. The CDR3 coding sequence is TGTGCCATCAGTTCCGGGACCTTTGGGACTGAAGCTTTCTTT. Its translation is CAISSGTFGTEAFF.

Ten or more counts support this clonotype. The chain joins TRBV19 to TRBJ2-2, with D unclear. V was cut by 2 bases and J by 0 bases, with 7 bases left in between. CDR1 is LNHDA and CDR2 is SQIVND in the germline V gene (reference sequence). The CDR3 is 15 amino acids. This chain's CDR3 is CASSIQDANTGELFF. Here the CDR3 DNA reads TGTGCCAGTAGTATACAGGACGCGAACACCGGGGAGCTGTTTTTT.

The genes are TRBV9 and TRBJ1-2, with 11 nucleotides matching TRBD1. Trimming took 5 bases from V and 8 from J; bases not matched to a gene: 14. Germline V lookup: CDR1 SGDLS, CDR2 YYNGEE. This CDR3 spans 16 amino acids. The CDR3 DNA reads TGTGCCAGCAGTGCCGGGACAGGGGGATACTTGTGGGGCTACACCTTC. Translation gives CASSAGTGGYLWGYTF.

In this sample, this clonotype turned up a few times. V is TRBV20-1 and J is TRBJ2-2; D could derive from TRBD1 or TRBD2 (6 bases each). Germline V gene sequence: CDR1 DFQATT, CDR2 SNEGSKA (reference sequence). This CDR3 spans 13 amino acids. V lost 2 bases and J 5 bases, leaving 9 bases between the germline ends. CDR3 protein: CSARSGATGELFF. Written as DNA, the CDR3 is TGCAGTGCTAGATCGGGGGCGACCGGGGAGCTGTTTTTT.

This clonotype appeared a few times. The rearrangement joins TRBV6-1 to TRBJ2-5; no reliable D call. Germline CDR1 and CDR2: MNHNS and SASEGT. This CDR3 spans 13 amino acids. V lost 7 bases and J 2 bases, leaving 11 bases between the germline ends. The CDR3 sequence is CASKKTQQETQYF. The CDR3 DNA sequence: TGTGCCAGCAAAAAGACACAGCAAGAGACCCAGTACTTC.